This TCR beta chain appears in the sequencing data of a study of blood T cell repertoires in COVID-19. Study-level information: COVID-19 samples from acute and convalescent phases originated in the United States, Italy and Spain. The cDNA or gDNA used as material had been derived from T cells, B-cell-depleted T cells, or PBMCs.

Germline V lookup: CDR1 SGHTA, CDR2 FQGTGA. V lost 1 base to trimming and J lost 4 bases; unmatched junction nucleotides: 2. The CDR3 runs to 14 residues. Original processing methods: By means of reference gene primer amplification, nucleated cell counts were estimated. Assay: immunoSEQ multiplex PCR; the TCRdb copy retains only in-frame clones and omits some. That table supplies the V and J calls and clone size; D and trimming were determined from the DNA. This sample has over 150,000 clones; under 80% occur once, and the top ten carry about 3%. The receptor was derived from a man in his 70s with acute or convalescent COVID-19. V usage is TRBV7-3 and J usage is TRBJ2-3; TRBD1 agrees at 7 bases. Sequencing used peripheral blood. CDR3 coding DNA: TGTGCCAGCAGCTTAAGGCAGGGGGCAGATACGCAGTATTTT. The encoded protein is CASSLRQGADTQYF.